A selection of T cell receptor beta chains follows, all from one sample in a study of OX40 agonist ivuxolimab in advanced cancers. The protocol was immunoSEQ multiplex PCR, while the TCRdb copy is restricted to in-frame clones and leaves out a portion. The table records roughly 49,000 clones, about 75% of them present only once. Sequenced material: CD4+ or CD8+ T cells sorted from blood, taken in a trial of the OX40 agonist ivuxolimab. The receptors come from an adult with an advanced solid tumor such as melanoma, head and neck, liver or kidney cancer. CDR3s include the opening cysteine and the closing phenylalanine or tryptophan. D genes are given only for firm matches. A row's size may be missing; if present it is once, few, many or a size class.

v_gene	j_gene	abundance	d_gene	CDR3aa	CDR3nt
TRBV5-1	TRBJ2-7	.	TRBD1	CASSFRDRGRGEQYF	TGCGCCAGCAGCTTCCGGGACAGGGGGCGCGGCGAGCAGTACTTC
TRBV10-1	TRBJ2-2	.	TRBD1	CATSDRGPTKNTGELFF	TGCGCCACCTCGGACAGGGGTCCGACGAAGAACACCGGGGAGCTGTTTTTT
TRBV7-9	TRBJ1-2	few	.	CASSLEGSVGYTF	TGTGCCAGCAGCTTAGAGGGAAGTGTTGGCTACACCTTC
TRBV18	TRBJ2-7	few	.	CASSYTHEQYF	TGTGCCAGCTCATACACCCACGAGCAGTACTTC
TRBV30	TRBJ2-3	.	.	CAWTRDPGADTQYF	TGTGCCTGGACCCGGGACCCGGGGGCAGATACGCAGTATTTT
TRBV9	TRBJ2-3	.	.	CASSVVSGPTDTQYF	TGTGCCAGCAGCGTAGTTAGCGGACCCACAGATACGCAGTATTTT
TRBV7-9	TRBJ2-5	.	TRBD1	CASSLTGGQETQYF	TGTGCCAGCAGCTTAACAGGGGGCCAAGAGACCCAGTACTTC
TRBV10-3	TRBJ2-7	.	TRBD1	CAIMTGGASYEQYF	TGTGCCATCATGACAGGGGGCGCGTCCTACGAGCAGTACTTC
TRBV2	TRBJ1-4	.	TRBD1	CASGQVNEKLFF	TGTGCCAGCGGACAGGTTAATGAAAAACTGTTTTTT
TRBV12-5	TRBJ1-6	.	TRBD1	CASGLWDRRSPLHF	TGTGCTAGTGGTTTGTGGGACAGAAGGTCACCCCTCCACTTT
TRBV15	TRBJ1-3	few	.	CATSRLEEVSGTIYF	TGTGCCACCAGCAGATTAGAGGAGGTGTCGGGCACCATATATTTT
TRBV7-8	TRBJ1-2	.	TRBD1	CASSLLGQGASGYTF	TGTGCCAGCAGCTTACTTGGGCAGGGGGCCTCTGGCTACACCTTC
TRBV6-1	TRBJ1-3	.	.	CASSEASFSGNTIYF	TGTGCCAGCAGTGAGGCCAGCTTCTCTGGAAACACCATATATTTT
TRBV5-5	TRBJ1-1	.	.	CASSLPTGQEAFF	TGTGCCAGCAGCTTGCCGACAGGCCAAGAAGCTTTCTTT
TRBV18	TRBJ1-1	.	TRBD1	CASSLRQGPSNTEAFF	TGTGCCAGCTCACTCCGACAGGGCCCCTCCAACACTGAAGCTTTCTTT
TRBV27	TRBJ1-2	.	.	CASSLIGAAEGYTF	TGTGCCAGCAGTTTAATAGGGGCTGCGGAGGGCTACACCTTC
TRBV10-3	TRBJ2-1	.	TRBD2	CAISSGLESYNEQFF	TGTGCCATCAGTTCCGGACTAGAATCCTACAATGAGCAGTTCTTC
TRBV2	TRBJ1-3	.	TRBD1	CASSWTGSSGNTIYF	TGTGCCAGCAGTTGGACAGGGAGCTCTGGAAACACCATATATTTT
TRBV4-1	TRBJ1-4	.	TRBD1	CASSQPDRDNEKLFF	TGCGCCAGCAGCCAACCTGACAGGGATAATGAAAAACTGTTTTTT
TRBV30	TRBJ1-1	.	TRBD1	CAWSPGTGTETFF	TGTGCCTGGAGCCCAGGGACAGGGACGGAGACTTTCTTT
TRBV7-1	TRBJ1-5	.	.	CASSLESGNRPQHF	TGTGCCAGCAGCTTAGAGTCGGGGAATCGGCCCCAGCATTTT
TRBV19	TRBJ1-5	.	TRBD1	CASKRQGADVSNQPQHF	TGTGCCAGTAAACGGCAGGGGGCGGATGTTAGCAATCAGCCCCAGCATTTT
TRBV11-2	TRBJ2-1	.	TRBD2	CASSRRLADYNEQFF	TGTGCCAGCAGCCGTAGACTAGCGGACTACAATGAGCAGTTCTTC
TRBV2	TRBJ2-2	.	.	CASSALSGTGELFF	TGTGCCAGCAGTGCCCTGAGCGGCACCGGGGAGCTGTTTTTT
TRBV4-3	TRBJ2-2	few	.	CASSHEYTGELFF	TGCGCCAGCAGCCATGAGTACACCGGGGAGCTGTTTTTT
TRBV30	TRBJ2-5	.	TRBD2	CAWAGGGETQYF	TGTGCCTGGGCGGGAGGTGGAGAGACCCAGTACTTC
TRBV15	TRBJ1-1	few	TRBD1	CATSGGQSASEAFF	TGTGCCACCAGCGGGGGACAGTCGGCCTCTGAAGCTTTCTTT
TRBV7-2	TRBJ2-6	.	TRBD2	CASSPRDYISGANVLTF	TGTGCCAGCAGCCCCCGGGACTATATCTCTGGGGCCAACGTCCTGACTTTC
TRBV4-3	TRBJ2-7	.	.	CASSQEGESYEQYF	TGCGCCAGCAGCCAAGAGGGAGAGTCCTACGAGCAGTACTTC
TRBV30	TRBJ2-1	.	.	CAWSFNYGNEQFF	TGTGCCTGGAGTTTCAACTACGGCAATGAGCAGTTCTTC
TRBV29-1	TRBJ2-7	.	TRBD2	CSVASSGSYEQYF	TGCAGCGTTGCTTCTAGCGGGAGCTACGAGCAGTACTTC
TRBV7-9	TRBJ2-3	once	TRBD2	CASSLTTSGRRSDTQYF	TGTGCCAGCAGCTTGACTACTAGCGGGAGGAGGTCAGATACGCAGTATTTT
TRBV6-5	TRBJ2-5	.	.	CASSYDGGTYF	TGTGCCAGCAGTTACGACGGGGGAACGTACTTC
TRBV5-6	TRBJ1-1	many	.	CASSRNPQGIVGTEAFF	TGTGCCAGCAGCAGAAACCCCCAGGGGATTGTGGGCACTGAAGCTTTCTTT
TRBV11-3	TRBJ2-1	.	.	CASSSAGGHSYNEQFF	TGTGCCAGCTCCAGTGCGGGCGGACACTCCTACAATGAGCAGTTCTTC
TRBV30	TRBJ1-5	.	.	CAWSSVPAGLNQPQHF	TGTGCCTGGAGTTCGGTTCCGGCAGGGTTAAATCAGCCCCAGCATTTT
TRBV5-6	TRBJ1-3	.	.	CASSPRQDTMNTIYF	TGTGCCAGCAGCCCACGACAGGACACGATGAACACCATATATTTT
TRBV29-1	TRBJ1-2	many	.	CSVAQGDYGYTF	TGCAGCGTCGCACAGGGAGACTATGGCTACACCTTC
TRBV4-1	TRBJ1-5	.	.	CASSQVLGTNQPQHF	TGCGCCAGCAGCCAAGTCCTGGGGACAAATCAGCCCCAGCATTTT
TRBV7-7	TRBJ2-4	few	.	CASSLGLLRAQYF	TGTGCCAGCAGCTTGGGCCTCCTTAGAGCCCAGTACTTC
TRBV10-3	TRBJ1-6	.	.	CAISSGPIHNSPLHF	TGTGCCATCAGCTCCGGGCCGATTCATAATTCACCCCTCCACTTT
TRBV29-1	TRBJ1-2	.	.	CSVGTSSGYTF	TGCAGCGTTGGGACATCTTCTGGCTACACCTTC
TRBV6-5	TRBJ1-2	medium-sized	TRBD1	CASTGTDFNYGYTF	TGTGCCAGCACCGGGACAGATTTTAACTATGGCTACACCTTC
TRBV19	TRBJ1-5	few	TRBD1	CASSPARGRQPQHF	TGTGCCAGTTCGCCGGCGAGGGGGCGTCAGCCCCAGCATTTT
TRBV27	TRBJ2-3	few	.	CAVRPARDPAGYF	TGTGCCGTCAGACCCGCCCGGGACCCCGCTGGGTATTTT
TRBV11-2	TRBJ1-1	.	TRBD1	CASSEDRGLTEAFF	TGTGCCAGCAGTGAAGACAGGGGGCTCACTGAAGCTTTCTTT
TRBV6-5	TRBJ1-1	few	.	CASSPTWGRSEAFF	TGTGCCAGCAGTCCAACCTGGGGGCGGTCTGAAGCTTTCTTT
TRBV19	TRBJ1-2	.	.	CANRANYGYTF	TGTGCCAATCGGGCGAACTATGGCTACACCTTC
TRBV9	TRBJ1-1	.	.	CASSPKGGFMNTEAFF	TGTGCCAGCAGCCCTAAGGGGGGTTTCATGAACACTGAAGCTTTCTTT
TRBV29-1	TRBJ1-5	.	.	CSVEGGLGQPQHF	TGCAGCGTTGAGGGGGGGCTCGGGCAGCCCCAGCATTTT
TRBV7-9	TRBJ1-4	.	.	CASSPPGGEKLFF	TGTGCCAGCAGCCCCCCGGGGGGTGAAAAACTGTTTTTT
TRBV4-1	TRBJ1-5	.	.	CASSQVGGEAQHF	TGCGCCAGCAGCCAAGTGGGTGGGGAGGCCCAGCATTTT
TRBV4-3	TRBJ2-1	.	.	CASSQEEGHNEQFF	TGCGCCAGCAGCCAAGAAGAGGGGCACAATGAGCAGTTCTTC
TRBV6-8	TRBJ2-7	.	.	CASNSEHTSPWEQYF	TGTGCCAGCAATAGCGAGCACACCTCCCCCTGGGAGCAGTACTTC
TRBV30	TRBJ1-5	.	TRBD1	CAWRRGQGAYGNQPQHF	TGTGCCTGGAGAAGGGGACAGGGGGCATATGGCAATCAGCCCCAGCATTTT
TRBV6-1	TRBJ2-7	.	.	CASSPRLGATYEQYF	TGTGCCAGCAGTCCAAGGCTTGGGGCCACCTACGAGCAGTACTTC
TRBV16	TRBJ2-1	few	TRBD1	CASSQTGGGKKNEQFF	TGTGCCAGCAGCCAGACAGGGGGCGGGAAGAAGAATGAGCAGTTCTTC
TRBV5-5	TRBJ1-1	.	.	CASDGTNTEAFF	TGTGCCAGCGATGGGACCAACACTGAAGCTTTCTTT
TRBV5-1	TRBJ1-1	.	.	CASSLRGGTEAFF	TGCGCCAGCAGCTTAAGAGGGGGCACTGAAGCTTTCTTT
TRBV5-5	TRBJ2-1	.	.	CASSWDGSSYNEQFF	TGTGCCAGCAGCTGGGACGGGAGCTCCTACAATGAGCAGTTCTTC